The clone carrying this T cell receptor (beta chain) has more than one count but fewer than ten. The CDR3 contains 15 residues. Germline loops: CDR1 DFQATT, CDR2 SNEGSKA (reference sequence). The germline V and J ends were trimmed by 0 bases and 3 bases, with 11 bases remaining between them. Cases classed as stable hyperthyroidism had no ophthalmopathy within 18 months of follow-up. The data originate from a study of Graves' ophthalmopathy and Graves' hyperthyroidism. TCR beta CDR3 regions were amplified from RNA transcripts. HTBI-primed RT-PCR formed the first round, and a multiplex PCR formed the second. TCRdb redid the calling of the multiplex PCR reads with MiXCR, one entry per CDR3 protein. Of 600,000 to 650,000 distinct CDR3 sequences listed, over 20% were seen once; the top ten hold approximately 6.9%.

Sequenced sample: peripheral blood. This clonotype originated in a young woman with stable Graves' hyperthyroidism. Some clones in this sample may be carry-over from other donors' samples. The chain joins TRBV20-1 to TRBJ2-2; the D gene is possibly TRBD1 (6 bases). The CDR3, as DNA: TGCAGTGCTAGAGAGGGCAGGGGCGACACCGGGGAGCTGTTTTTT. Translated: CSAREGRGDTGELFF.